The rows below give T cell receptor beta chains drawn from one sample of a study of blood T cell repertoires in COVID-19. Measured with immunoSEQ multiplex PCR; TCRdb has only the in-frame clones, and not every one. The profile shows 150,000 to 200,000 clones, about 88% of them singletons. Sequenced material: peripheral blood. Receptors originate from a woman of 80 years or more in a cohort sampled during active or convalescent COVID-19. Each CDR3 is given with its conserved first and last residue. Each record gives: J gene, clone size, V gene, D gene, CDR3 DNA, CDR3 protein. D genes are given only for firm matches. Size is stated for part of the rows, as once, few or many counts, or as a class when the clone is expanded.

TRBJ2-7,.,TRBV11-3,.,TGTGCCAGCAGCTTAGGCAGGTTTTCCTACGAGCAGTACTTC,CASSLGRFSYEQYF
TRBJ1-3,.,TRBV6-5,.,TGTGCCAGCGCCGGGGAGGGGGTCGCTGGAAACACCATATATTTT,CASAGEGVAGNTIYF
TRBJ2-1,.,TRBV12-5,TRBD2,TGTGCTAGTGGTTCGGGACTAGCGGGGCCACCGTACAATGAGCAGTTCTTC,CASGSGLAGPPYNEQFF
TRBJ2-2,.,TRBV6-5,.,TGTGCCAGCAGTTACAGGTGGCCCAGGGCTGAGGAGCTGTTTTTT,CASSYRWPRAEELFF
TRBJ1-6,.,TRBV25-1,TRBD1,TGTGCCAGCACCTGGACAGGGAGCGTGACCCTCCACTTT,CASTWTGSVTLHF
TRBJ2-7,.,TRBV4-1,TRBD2,TGCGCCAGCAGCCAAGGAGCGGGGGGGCGGTACGAGCAGTACTTC,CASSQGAGGRYEQYF
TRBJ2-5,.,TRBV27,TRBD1,TGTGCCAGCAGTCTGGACAGGGCCGCGGCAGAGACCCAGTACTTC,CASSLDRAAAETQYF
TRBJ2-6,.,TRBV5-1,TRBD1,TGCGCCAGCAGCTTCCGACAGGGGGTACTGGCCAACGTCCTGACTTTC,CASSFRQGVLANVLTF
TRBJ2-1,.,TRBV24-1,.,TGTGCCACCAGTGAAGGCAGGGATGCCCCGTTTTCCCCGCCCCACGGTGAGCAGTTCTTC,CATSEGRDAPFSPPHGEQFF
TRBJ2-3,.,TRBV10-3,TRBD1,TGTGCCATCAGCCGGGACAGGGGATCAGATACGCAGTATTTT,CAISRDRGSDTQYF
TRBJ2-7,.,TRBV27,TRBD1,TGTGCCAGCAGTTTTATAGGACAGGGAGGCTACGAGCAGTACTTC,CASSFIGQGGYEQYF
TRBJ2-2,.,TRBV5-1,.,TGCGCCAGCAGCTTGGGGCAGCGCACCGGGGAGCTGTTTTTT,CASSLGQRTGELFF
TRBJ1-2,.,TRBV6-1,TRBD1,TGTGCCAGCAGTGAAAGGGGGACAGGGGGGACTCTCTATGGCTACACCTTC,CASSERGTGGTLYGYTF
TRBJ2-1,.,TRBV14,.,TGTGCCAGCAGCCAAGGAGGGGACTCCTTAGGGCAGTTCTTC,CASSQGGDSLGQFF
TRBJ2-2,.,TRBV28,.,TGTGCCAGCAGACCAACTAGTGTTGGAGCCGGGGAGCTGTTTTTT,CASRPTSVGAGELFF
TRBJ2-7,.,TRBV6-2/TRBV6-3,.,TGTGCCAGCAGTTACTTATGGGGCTCGCAGATAATCTCCTACGAGCAGTACTTC,CASSYLWGSQIISYEQYF
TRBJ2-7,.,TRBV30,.,TGTGCCTGGAGTCGCAGGGGGGTGTTGCAGTACTTC,CAWSRRGVLQYF
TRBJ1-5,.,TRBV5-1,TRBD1,TGCGCCAGCAGACCGGGACAGGGGTATAGCAATCAGCCCCAGCATTTT,CASRPGQGYSNQPQHF
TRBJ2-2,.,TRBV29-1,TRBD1,TGCAGCGTTGGGACAGGGGTCAACACCGGGGAGCTGTTTTTT,CSVGTGVNTGELFF
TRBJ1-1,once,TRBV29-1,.,TGCAGCGCCGACAACCAGAACACTGAAGCTTTCTTT,CSADNQNTEAFF
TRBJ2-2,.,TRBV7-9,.,TGTGCCAGCAGCTTAGCCGGCGGGGGCAACACCGGGGAGCTGTTTTTT,CASSLAGGGNTGELFF
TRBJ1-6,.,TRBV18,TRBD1,TGTGCCAGCTCACCTGGGACAGGAAATTCACCCCTCCACTTT,CASSPGTGNSPLHF
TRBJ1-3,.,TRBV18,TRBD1,TGTGCCAGCTCACCCCGCGGACAGGGGGGATCTGGAAACACCATATATTTT,CASSPRGQGGSGNTIYF
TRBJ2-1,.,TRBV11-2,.,TGTGCCAGCAGCTTTGACGGGAGCTCCTACAATGAGCAGTTCTTC,CASSFDGSSYNEQFF
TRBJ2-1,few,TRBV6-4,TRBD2,TGTGCCAGCAGCGTTAGCGGGGAAGGAAGCAATGAGCAGTTCTTC,CASSVSGEGSNEQFF
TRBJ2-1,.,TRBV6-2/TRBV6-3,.,TGTGCCAGCAGTTACTTGGTTGCGGACCCAGGGGTGGGTGAGCAGTTCTTC,CASSYLVADPGVGEQFF
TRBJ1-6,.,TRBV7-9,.,TGTGCCAGCAGCAAGGACCAGGGTTCGTATTCACCCCTCCACTTT,CASSKDQGSYSPLHF
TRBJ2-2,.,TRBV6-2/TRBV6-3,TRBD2,TGTGCCAGCAGTTGGGGGGGAAGCGGGAGGAACACCGGGGAGCTGTTTTTT,CASSWGGSGRNTGELFF
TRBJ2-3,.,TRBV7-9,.,TGTGCCAGCACGACTAGCACAGATACGCAGTATTTT,CASTTSTDTQYF
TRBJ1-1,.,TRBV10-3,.,TGTGCCATCAGACAGACGAACACTGAAGCTTTCTTT,CAIRQTNTEAFF
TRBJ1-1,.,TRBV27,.,TGTGCCAGCAGTTTACTAGTTAACACTGAAGCTTTCTTT,CASSLLVNTEAFF
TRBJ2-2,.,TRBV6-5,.,TGTGCCAGCAGGCGCGGGACAGCGGTCACCGGGGAGCTGTTTTTT,CASRRGTAVTGELFF
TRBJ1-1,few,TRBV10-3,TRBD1,TGTGCCATCAGCCCCGGGACAGGGTTCAAAGCTTTCTTT,CAISPGTGFKAFF
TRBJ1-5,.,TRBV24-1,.,TGTGCCACCAGTGAGGGCAGTTCCAATCAGCCCCAGCATTTT,CATSEGSSNQPQHF
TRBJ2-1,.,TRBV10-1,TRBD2,TGCGCCAGCAGTGTAGCGGGAGGGGCCAATGAGCAGTTCTTC,CASSVAGGANEQFF
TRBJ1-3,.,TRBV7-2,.,TGTGCCAGCAGCTCAGAGACGGCGGGCGGAAACACCATATATTTT,CASSSETAGGNTIYF
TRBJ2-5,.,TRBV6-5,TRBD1,TGTGCCAGCAGCCCCCGGGACAGACAAGAGACCCAGTACTTC,CASSPRDRQETQYF
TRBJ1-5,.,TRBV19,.,TGTGCCAGTACCCCGGGGTCTTATAGCAATCAGCCCCAGCATTTT,CASTPGSYSNQPQHF
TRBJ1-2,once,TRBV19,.,TGTGCCAGTAGTATTAACTACCCTAACTATGGCTACACCTTC,CASSINYPNYGYTF
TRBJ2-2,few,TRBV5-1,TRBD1,TGCGCCAGCAGCTTGGTGGGACAGAGAGTCACCGGGGAGCTGTTTTTT,CASSLVGQRVTGELFF
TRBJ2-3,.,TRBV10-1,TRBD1,TGCGCCAGCAGTGATGAGGGGGCGAGCACAGATACGCAGTATTTT,CASSDEGASTDTQYF
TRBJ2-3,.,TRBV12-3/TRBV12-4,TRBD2,TGTGCCAGCAGACTAGCGGGGGGAGATACGCAGTATTTT,CASRLAGGDTQYF
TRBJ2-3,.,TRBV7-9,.,TGTGCCATCCGGGGTGGAGCAGATACGCAGTATTTT,CAIRGGADTQYF
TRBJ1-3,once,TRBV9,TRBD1,TGTGCCAGCAGCGTAGACTCAGGGGGCACTGGAAACACCATATATTTT,CASSVDSGGTGNTIYF
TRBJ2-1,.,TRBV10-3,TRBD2,TGTGCCATTTCTGCGGGGGGCGGTTTTGAGCAGTTCTTC,CAISAGGGFEQFF
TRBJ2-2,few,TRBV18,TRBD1,TGTGCCAGCTCCCTCGGACAGGGGACCACCGGGGAGCTGTTTTTT,CASSLGQGTTGELFF
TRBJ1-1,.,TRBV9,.,TGTGCCAGCAGCGCCCAGTCGAACACTGAAGCTTTCTTT,CASSAQSNTEAFF
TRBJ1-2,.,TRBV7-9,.,TGTGCCAGCAGCCCCCGGGGAGGGATCTATGGCTACACCTTC,CASSPRGGIYGYTF
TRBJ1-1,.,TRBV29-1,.,TGCAGCGTCCATGCTTCGGCAGGGGCCACTGAAGCTTTCTTT,CSVHASAGATEAFF
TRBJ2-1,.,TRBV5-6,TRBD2,TGTGCCAGCAGCTTTTTAGGGACTAGTGACAATGAGCAGTTCTTC,CASSFLGTSDNEQFF
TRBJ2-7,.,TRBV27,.,TGTGCCAGCAGTCGATACGTTAGGCAGGGTCTCTCCTACGAGCAGTACTTC,CASSRYVRQGLSYEQYF
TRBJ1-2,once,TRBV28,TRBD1,TGTGCCAGCAGTCTACTTTTCCTCCGGGACAGGGATAACTATGGCTACACCTTC,CASSLLFLRDRDNYGYTF
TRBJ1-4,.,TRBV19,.,TGTGCCAGTAGCGAGATGAATGAAAAACTGTTTTTT,CASSEMNEKLFF